This TCR beta chain emerged from a study of OX40 agonist ivuxolimab in advanced cancers. This clone was observed a single time. Some clones are missing from TCRdb's copy, which holds only in-frame ones; the method was immunoSEQ multiplex PCR. The sample includes more than 60,000 clones, about 80% of them seen just once. Germline CDR1 SGHAT, CDR2 FQNNGV. CDR3 size: 15 residues. The V gene end was trimmed by 0 bases and the J gene end by 10 bases; junction bases not matched to a gene: 6. The chain joins TRBV11-2 to TRBJ1-6; 7 bases match TRBD1. Source: CD4+ or CD8+ T cells sorted from blood, taken in a trial of the OX40 agonist ivuxolimab. The receptor's source is an adult with an advanced solid tumor such as melanoma, head and neck, liver or kidney cancer. The CDR3 protein is CASSLDGTGVSPLHF. In DNA, the CDR3 is TGTGCCAGCAGCTTAGACGGAACAGGGGTATCACCCCTCCACTTT. The whole variable domain, remainder taken from reference TRBV11-2 and TRBJ1-6, is EAGVAQSPRYKIIEKRQSVAFWCNPISGHATLYWYQQILGQGPKLLIQFQNNGVVDDSQLPKDRFSAERLKGVDSTLKIQPAKLEDSAVYLCASSLDGTGVSPLHFGNGTRLTVT.